The 21 T cell receptor beta chains below were found in one sample sequenced in a study of T cell responses to AZD1222 COVID-19 vaccine. TCRdb keeps only in-frame clones here, not all; method: immunoSEQ multiplex PCR. The table lists 100,000 to 130,000 clones, about 85% of them singletons. The starting material was peripheral blood, obtained 28 days after the second AZD1222 dose. These receptors came from an adult who received the AZD1222 COVID-19 vaccine.

This chain uses TRBV18 with TRBJ2-3, with TRBD2 identical over 10 bases. The CDR3 runs to 15 residues. Germline V gives CDR1 KGHSH, CDR2 LQKENI. With 4 bases clipped from V and 5 bases from J, the junction kept 6 bases outside the gene matches. Here the CDR3 DNA reads TGTGCCAGCTCACTGGGACTAGCGCCTCGAGATACGCAGTATTTT. Protein product: CASSLGLAPRDTQYF.

The chain combines TRBV19 with TRBJ1-1, with D possibly being TRBD1 (6 bases). V lost 5 bases, J lost 7 bases, and 20 bases lay in between. Germline CDR1 and CDR2: LNHDA and SQIVND (reference sequence). This CDR3 has 15 residues. This CDR3 reads CASSPLTGLQREAFF. The CDR3 region has the DNA TGTGCCAGTAGTCCACTGACAGGTCTACAGCGTGAAGCTTTCTTT.

The V call is TRBV5-4, the J call TRBJ1-4, with D tentatively TRBD1 (5 bases). The better agreement between TRBJ2-2 and the DNA end casts doubt on the J call. This CDR3 region has 13 residues. Germline CDR1 SGHNT, CDR2 YYREEE (reference sequence). DNA of the CDR3: TGTGCCAGCAGCTTTGATCCGGACACGGAGCTGTTTTTT. Translating it yields CASSFDPDTELFF.

The chain combines TRBV6-5 with TRBJ2-5; a possible D gene is TRBD1 (5 bases). Germline V gene lookup returns CDR1 MNHEY and CDR2 SVGAGI. The CDR3 sequence is 13 residues long. V lost 5 bases and J 5 bases, leaving 12 bases between the germline ends. Here the CDR3 DNA reads TGTGCCAGCAGTCAGGGCTTGTGGGAGACCCAGTACTTC. It specifies CASSQGLWETQYF.

The genes are TRBV4-1 and TRBJ2-7, with 12 bases fitting TRBD2. V lost 4 bases, J lost 4 bases, and 5 bases stayed unmatched. CDR1 and CDR2 (germline): MGHRA, YSYEKL. This CDR3 spans 15 amino acids. CDR3 in amino acids: CASSLGTSGQYEQYF. DNA for the CDR3: TGCGCCAGCAGCCTTGGGACTAGCGGGCAATACGAGCAGTACTTC.

The rearrangement uses TRBV9 and TRBJ2-7; no firm D call. This CDR3 has 14 amino acids. V gave up 0 bases and J gave up 0 bases, with 7 bases separating them. CDR1 and CDR2 from the germline V gene are SGDLS and YYNGEE. CDR3 amino acids: CASSVADFSYEQYF. The CDR3 nucleotides are TGTGCCAGCAGCGTAGCAGATTTCTCCTACGAGCAGTACTTC.

This rearrangement joins TRBV24-1 to TRBJ1-3; 7 nucleotides align to TRBD1. The CDR3 extends over 15 amino acids. V dropped 5 bases and J dropped 9; count of bases not matched to a gene: 12. Germline CDR1 and CDR2: KGHDR and SFDVKD. In DNA form, the CDR3 reads TGTGCCACCAGTGTCTTCACAGGGGCTCGGGGCACCATATATTTT. Translated, it gives CATSVFTGARGTIYF.

The chain has TRBV18 and TRBJ2-5, with TRBD1 identical over 8 bases. Germline trimming cut 3 bases from V and 4 bases from J; bases unmatched to any gene: 7. CDR3 size: 15 residues. CDR1 and CDR2 from the germline V gene are KGHSH and LQKENI. This chain's CDR3 is CASSPFQGAGETQYF. The CDR3 DNA reads TGTGCCAGCTCACCCTTTCAGGGGGCCGGAGAGACCCAGTACTTC.

J is TRBJ1-4 and V is TRBV9; TRBD1 is a possible D gene (5 bases). The CDR3 sequence is 14 residues long. V was clipped by 3 bases and J by 4 bases, with 10 bases between them. Germline values: CDR1 SGDLS, CDR2 YYNGEE. The DNA for the CDR3 is TGTGCCAGCAGCGGGGGGGACTATAATGAAAAACTGTTTTTT. Its translation: CASSGGDYNEKLFF.

This chain uses TRBV11-1 with TRBJ2-5; D tentatively reads TRBD1 or TRBD2 (6 bases each). Germline values: CDR1 SGHAT, CDR2 FQDESV (reference sequence). The length of the CDR3 is 15 residues. The V and J ends lost 5 bases and 0 bases respectively, with 13 bases between them. CDR3 loop: CASSGPGGYQETQYF. The DNA of the CDR3 is TGTGCCAGCAGCGGACCCGGGGGCTACCAAGAGACCCAGTACTTC.

This clone was seen a single time. The V gene is TRBV28, the J gene TRBJ2-2; no definite D call. This CDR3 spans 12 amino acids. Germline CDR1 and CDR2: MDHEN and SYDVKM. Trimming took 6 bases from V and 2 from J, leaving 4 bases between them. The DNA for the CDR3 is TGTGCCAGCAGGAGAAACACCGGGGAGCTGTTTTTT. This translates into CASRRNTGELFF. Looking up the rest from reference TRBV28 and TRBJ2-2 gives the full variable domain: DVKVTQSSRYLVKRTGEKVFLECVQDMDHENMFWYRQDPGLGLRLIYFSYDVKMKEKGDIPEGYSVSREKKERFSLILESASTNQTSMYLCASRRNTGELFFGEGSRLTVL.

V is TRBV2 and J is TRBJ2-1; the match to TRBD1 covers 7 bases. CDR3 length: 17 residues. Germline CDR1 reads SNHLY; CDR2 reads FYNNEI. V gave up 5 bases and J gave up 0 bases; unmatched junction bases: 10. The CDR3 region is CASSNTTGLSSYNEQFF. CDR3 DNA: TGTGCCAGCAGTAATACGACAGGGTTGAGCTCCTACAATGAGCAGTTCTTC.

This clone was recorded only once. CDR3 loop: CASSGVGGNSEQYF. The CDR3 DNA follows: TGTGCCAGCAGCGGGGTGGGAGGGAATAGCGAGCAGTACTTC. The chain links TRBV6-4 to TRBJ2-7; 7 nucleotides align to TRBD2. V dropped 6 bases and J dropped 6; count of bases not matched to a gene: 11. CDR1 is MRHNA and CDR2 is SNTAGT in the germline V gene. This CDR3 has 14 amino acids.

This sequence joins TRBV6-5 and TRBJ2-2, with D possibly being TRBD1 (5 bases). CDR3 length: 15 amino acids. V lost 1 base, J lost 4 bases, and 10 bases lay in between. Germline CDR1 is MNHEY and CDR2 is SVGAGI. The CDR3 loop reads CASSYWQGGTGELFF. The CDR3 DNA reads as TGTGCCAGCAGTTACTGGCAGGGTGGCACCGGGGAGCTGTTTTTT.

V is TRBV6-6 and J is TRBJ1-5; 8 nucleotides match TRBD1. The CDR3 is made up of 14 amino acids. V dropped 8 bases and J dropped 3; count of bases not matched to a gene: 6. In germline, CDR1 is MNHNY, CDR2 SVGAGI (reference sequence). This chain's CDR3 is CASSMTGDNQPQHF. CDR3 sequence (DNA): TGTGCCAGCTCCATGACAGGGGACAATCAGCCCCAGCATTTT.

This clone showed up just once. The rearrangement links TRBV5-1 to TRBJ1-2, with unresolved D. Germline assignment: CDR1 SGHRS and CDR2 YFSETQ. V was shortened by 0 bases and J by 0 bases, with 6 bases between the two germline ends. This CDR3 has 14 amino acids. In nucleotides, the CDR3 is TGCGCCAGCAGCTTGGCAGAGACTAACTATGGCTACACCTTC. This gives the protein CASSLAETNYGYTF.

In its sample, this clone was seen once. The chain carries TRBV5-1 and TRBJ1-2; D perhaps matches TRBD1 (6 bases). V was shortened by 4 bases and J by 4 bases, with 17 bases between the two germline ends. The CDR3 covers 15 residues. Germline CDR1 reads SGHRS; CDR2 reads YFSETQ. The CDR3 here is CASSPEGVASYGYTF. CDR3 DNA sequence: TGCGCCAGCAGCCCCGAGGGGGTAGCGAGCTATGGCTACACCTTC.

The sample holds a few counts of this clone. The gene calls are TRBV12-5 and TRBJ2-1; TRBD2 agrees at 8 bases. CDR3 length equals 15 residues. The germline gives CDR1 LGHNT, CDR2 FRNRAP. With 2 bases clipped from V and 5 bases from J, the junction kept 5 bases outside the gene matches. CDR3 DNA: TGTGCTAGTGGTTTGCCAAGCGGGGGAGACAATGAGCAGTTCTTC. The encoded protein is CASGLPSGGDNEQFF. The complete variable domain, with remaining parts taken from reference TRBV12-5 and TRBJ2-1, reads DARVTQTPRHKVTEMGQEVTMRCQPILGHNTVFWYRQTMMQGLELLAYFRNRAPLDDSGMPKDRFSAEMPDATLATLKIQPSEPRDSAVYFCASGLPSGGDNEQFFGPGTRLTVL.

The V and J genes are TRBV10-1 and TRBJ1-3, with TRBD1 as a possible D gene (5 bases). V was pared by 9 bases and J by 0 bases, with 18 bases between. The V gene's germline CDR1 is WNHNN and CDR2 SYGVQD (reference sequence). The CDR3 length is 16 residues. CDR3 in amino acids: CARIKGVPCSGNTIYF. CDR3 DNA sequence: TGCGCCAGGATAAAAGGGGTGCCGTGCTCTGGAAACACCATATATTTT.

This chain uses TRBV9 with TRBJ2-1, with D perhaps assigned TRBD1 or TRBD2 (5 bases each). The CDR3 is 17 residues long. V gave up 0 bases and J gave up 2 bases, with 15 bases separating them. Germline values: CDR1 SGDLS, CDR2 YYNGEE. CDR3 region: CASSVAAGTTAYNEQFF. The DNA for the CDR3 is TGTGCCAGCAGCGTAGCGGCCGGGACGACCGCCTACAATGAGCAGTTCTTC.

The chain uses TRBV6-2 or TRBV6-3 and TRBJ2-3; 9 bases match TRBD2. Trimming at V came to 2 bases and at J to 5 bases, leaving 14 bases not matched to a gene. The CDR3 is 18 amino acids. Germline values: CDR1 MNHEY, CDR2 SVGEGT. The CDR3 nucleotides read TGTGCCAGCAGTTACCTACCCGGCGGGGGGGAGAGAGGAGATACGCAGTATTTT. Encoded protein: CASSYLPGGGERGDTQYF.